Each of the 20 T cell receptor beta chains below was sequenced from the same sample in a study of early T cells in non-severe SARS-CoV-2 infection. TCRdb re-called the 5' RACE reads with MiXCR, one entry per CDR3 protein. The sample contains about 26,000 distinct CDR3 sequences, 4% to 6% of which appear only once. Sequencing was done on a sample of whole blood. Receptors originate from an adult who was a healthcare worker with PCR-confirmed SARS-CoV-2 infection or an uninfected control (not recorded which).

This clonotype was seen many times. CDR3 sequence: CASSLGGLSPETQYF. In DNA form, the CDR3 reads TGTGCCAGCAGCCTCGGGGGACTATCCCCAGAGACCCAGTACTTC. This rearrangement joins TRBV11-2 to TRBJ2-5; 7 positions match TRBD2. There are 15 residues in the CDR3. Germline CDR1 and CDR2: SGHAT and FQNNGV. Unmatched junction bases numbered 10, after V lost 5 bases and J lost 4 bases.

The chain recombines TRBV3-1 with TRBJ2-7; D could derive from TRBD1 or TRBD2 (5 bases each). Germline V gene data show CDR1 as LGHDT and CDR2 as YNNKEL (reference sequence). Trimming removed 4 bases from V and 2 bases from J, with 9 bases in between. CDR3 size: 13 residues. CDR3 DNA: TGTGCCAGCAGCCGGGGACGGGCCTACGAGCAGTACTTC. The encoded protein is CASSRGRAYEQYF.

This clonotype was seen repeatedly, ten times or more. The rearrangement uses TRBV20-1 and TRBJ1-1, with TRBD1 as a possible D gene (6 bases). CDR1 and CDR2 (germline): DFQATT, SNEGSKA (reference sequence). The CDR3 contains 13 residues. In DNA form, the CDR3 reads TGCAAGATCAGGGGTTTGTCGAACACTGAAGCTTTCTTT. Translation gives CKIRGLSNTEAFF.

This clonotype has ten or more counts. The genes are TRBV10-3 and TRBJ1-4, with TRBD1 identical over 7 bases. The CDR3 runs to 15 residues. CDR1 ENHRY and CDR2 SYGVKD come from the germline V gene. With 4 bases clipped from V and 4 bases from J, the junction kept 6 bases outside the gene matches. The CDR3 DNA reads as TGTGCCATCAGTGGAACAGGGGAGAGTAATGAAAAACTGTTTTTT. It encodes CAISGTGESNEKLFF.

The V gene is TRBV18, the J gene TRBJ2-1, with a possible D match to TRBD2 (7 bases). The CDR3 sequence is 15 residues long. Trimming removed 5 bases from V and 8 bases from J, with 19 bases in between. Germline V gene sequence: CDR1 KGHSH, CDR2 LQKENI. CDR3 sequence reads: CASSSSPGGRDEQFF. The CDR3 DNA reads as TGTGCCAGCTCATCATCCCCGGGGGGCCGAGATGAGCAGTTCTTC.

This clonotype was seen at least ten times. The chain couples TRBV20-1 to TRBJ1-1; D is perhaps TRBD1 (5 bases). V was pared by 3 bases and J by 2 bases, with 16 bases between. Germline CDR1 is DFQATT and CDR2 is SNEGSKA (reference sequence). This CDR3 is built from 15 residues. CDR3 coding DNA: TGCAGTGCTAGCCCTCGGCAGGGCGTAAACACTGAAGCTTTCTTT. This gives the protein CSASPRQGVNTEAFF.

This clonotype occurred many times. This chain joins TRBV4-1 and TRBJ2-5, with D perhaps matching TRBD1 (6 bases). In germline, CDR1 is MGHRA, CDR2 YSYEKL. Trimming left V 4 bases short and J 2 bases short, with 14 bases between. This CDR3 comprises 15 residues. As DNA, the CDR3 is TGCGCCAGCAGCCGGTCCGGGACATCACAAGAGACCCAGTACTTC. Protein: CASSRSGTSQETQYF.

The chain links TRBV14 to TRBJ2-3; D possibly uses TRBD1 or TRBD2 (5 bases each). V lost 1 base and J lost 2, with 13 bases in between. The CDR3 has 16 residues. Germline V CDR1 and CDR2: SGHDN, FVKESK. The CDR3 here is CASSQGTGRYTDTQYF. CDR3 bases: TGTGCCAGCAGCCAAGGGACGGGGCGCTACACAGATACGCAGTATTTT.

This clonotype has just a few counts. This rearrangement joins TRBV10-1 to TRBJ1-1, with a tentative D call TRBD1 (5 bases). CDR3 length: 12 amino acids. The V end lost 3 bases, the J end lost 4 bases, and 6 bases lay between the germline ends. Germline CDR1 WNHNN, CDR2 SYGVQD (reference sequence). The CDR3 region has the DNA TGCGCCAGCAGTGAAGACAGCACTGAAGCTTTCTTT. This encodes CASSEDSTEAFF.

This clonotype has ten or more counts. J is TRBJ1-2 and V is TRBV4-3, with 10 bases that match TRBD1. Trimming took 0 bases from V and 1 from J; bases not matched to a gene: 2. This CDR3 spans 16 amino acids. Germline loops: CDR1 LGHNA, CDR2 YSLEER. The CDR3 protein is CASSQDGTGVNYGYTF. CDR3 sequence (DNA): TGCGCCAGCAGCCAAGACGGGACAGGGGTTAACTATGGCTACACCTTC.

This clonotype was counted many times. The genes are TRBV6-2 or TRBV6-3 and TRBJ1-5; D may be TRBD1 (5 bases). Germline CDR1 and CDR2: MNHEY and SVGEGT. CDR3 length equals 15 residues. The V end was cut by 7 bases, the J end by 2 bases, with 15 bases between. The CDR3 here is CASTPRGEGNQPQHF. The CDR3 DNA follows: TGTGCCAGCACCCCGAGAGGGGAAGGCAATCAGCCCCAGCATTTT.

This clonotype appeared many times. The chain recombines TRBV27 with TRBJ2-1; no clear D gene. The CDR3 sequence is 13 residues long. Trimming removed 8 bases at V and 1 base at J, with 9 bases between. Germline CDR1 reads MNHEY; CDR2 reads SMNVEV (reference sequence). The CDR3 here is CASAARSYNEQFF. CDR3 coding DNA: TGTGCCAGCGCCGCCCGGTCCTACAATGAGCAGTTCTTC.

The table lists this clonotype with many counts. This sequence joins TRBV10-1 and TRBJ2-7; D not resolved. CDR1 and CDR2 from the germline V gene are WNHNN and SYGVQD (reference sequence). CDR3 size: 11 residues. V was cut by 6 bases and J by 2 bases, with 5 bases left in between. The CDR3 protein is CASSDAYEQYF. The CDR3, as DNA: TGCGCCAGCAGCGATGCCTACGAGCAGTACTTC.

This clonotype turned up a few times. As DNA, the CDR3 is TGCAGTGCTAGGCGGCTAGCGGGGGGCACAGATACGCAGTATTTT. The encoded protein is CSARRLAGGTDTQYF. This rearrangement joins TRBV20-1 to TRBJ2-3; 10 bases fit TRBD2. Germline CDR1 is DFQATT and CDR2 is SNEGSKA (reference sequence). The CDR3 extends over 15 amino acids. Trimming removed 3 bases from V and 1 base from J; junction bases left unmatched: 4.

There are many counts of this clonotype. The chain employs TRBV7-9 and TRBJ2-7; D is unclear. Per the germline V gene, CDR1 is SEHNR and CDR2 is FQNEAQ (reference sequence). V gave up 5 bases and J gave up 0 bases, with 17 bases separating them. CDR3 length: 16 residues. CDR3: CASSPQVPLSSYEQYF. CDR3 nucleotide sequence: TGTGCCAGCAGCCCCCAGGTCCCATTAAGCTCCTACGAGCAGTACTTC.

The V call is TRBV21-1, the J call TRBJ1-1; TRBD1 is taken as the D call from the table, unchecked against the DNA. TRBV21-1 is a pseudogene. This CDR3 spans 16 amino acids. The CDR3 reads CASSNRAIRSSTEAFF. The CDR3 DNA sequence: TGTGCCAGCAGCAACAGGGCAATTAGGAGCTCCACTGAAGCTTTCTTT.

CDR3 sequence: CASSLISPGELFF. The CDR3 DNA reads TGTGCCAGCAGCTTAATCTCCCCCGGGGAGCTGTTTTTT. V usage is TRBV7-2 and J usage is TRBJ2-2; the D is unclear. V was shortened by 2 bases and J by 6 bases, with 7 bases between the two germline ends. Germline values: CDR1 SGHTA, CDR2 FQGNSA. This CDR3 has 13 amino acids.

In this sample, this clonotype turned up a few times. Here the CDR3 DNA reads TGTGCCAGCAGCTTAGGGGGCAAGAACACTGAAGCTTTCTTT. Translating it yields CASSLGGKNTEAFF. This chain joins TRBV11-2 and TRBJ1-1, with a tentative D call TRBD1 (5 bases). Trimming pared 1 base from V and 1 base from J, leaving 7 bases between. The CDR3 covers 14 residues. The germline gives CDR1 SGHAT, CDR2 FQNNGV.

V and J are TRBV11-2 and TRBJ2-7, with a weak D call TRBD2 (6 bases). Germline CDR1 and CDR2: SGHAT and FQNNGV. This CDR3 spans 14 amino acids. V lost 2 bases and J lost 2, with 10 bases in between. The CDR3 spells CASSLLPGAYEQYF. As DNA, the CDR3 is TGTGCCAGCAGCTTACTCCCGGGAGCCTACGAGCAGTACTTC.

This clonotype was counted ten times or more. The rearrangement uses TRBV7-9 and TRBJ2-5; D unclear. Germline V gives CDR1 SEHNR, CDR2 FQNEAQ (reference sequence). Trimming took off 1 base at V and 3 bases at J, with 12 bases between the two ends. The CDR3 spans 15 residues. CDR3 amino acids: CASSLVGLSEETQYF. The CDR3 bases are TGTGCCAGCAGCTTAGTTGGCCTCTCGGAAGAGACCCAGTACTTC.